Here is one T cell receptor (beta chain) with its context. Its antigen is unknown. Sequence at one end of the junction differs from germline and may be a read error. The immunoSEQ Assay, a bias-controlled multiplex PCR, was used to amplify TCRbeta CDR3 regions from genomic DNA. The authors' pipeline ran thus. The number of nucleated cells in each sample was estimated from the amplification of reference gene primers within the assay. Sequence reads were collapsed and filtered to measure the absolute abundance of every unique TCRbeta CDR3 rearrangement. For each sample, productive Simpson clonality was calculated as the square root of Simpson's diversity index across productive rearrangements. TCRdb took over this immuneACCESS table, retaining in-frame rearrangements with V and J assigned. Such tables are incomplete; in checked studies, under half of the missing clones stem from an unresolved V gene, and the remainder is unexplained. D and trimming come from the DNA, and the V and J calls and clone size come from that table. The sample records around 280,000 clones, 88% of which are singletons. The leading ten clones occupy around 11% of the sample.

The data originate from a study of blood T cell repertoires in COVID-19 (dated by TCRdb to 2020 to 2022). Study-wide context: The collaborator samples originated in the United States, Italy and Spain and spanned the acute and convalescent phases of COVID-19. The dataset comprised deeply sampled blood TCRbeta repertoires from subjects exposed to, actively infected with, or recovered from COVID-19. The repertoires were made available in a free public database intended to serve as a resource for research on the immune response to SARS-CoV-2. HLA class I and class II types, where available, came from metadata supplied by the sample provider rather than from assay-based typing. A de-identified subject ID, COVID-19 status, age in years and sex were almost always included in the sample metadata. The material from the prospective study consisted of cDNA or gDNA derived from T cells, B-cell-depleted T cells, or PBMCs. The samples were drawn from the first 160 participants of the ongoing ImmuneRACE study and from over 950 subjects provided by 6 global collaborators. Here is what the overall study found, with its caveats: The quantity of clinical and demographic metadata differed by source and by participant and was supplied without curation.

In Seattle, one collaborating source enrolled patients while the infection was active and tracked those patients longitudinally over the course of disease. The collaborating institutions used their own protocols to collect whole blood in K2EDTA tubes. Collaborator samples were shipped for TCRbeta analysis as frozen whole blood, isolated PBMCs, or DNA extracted from either sample type. Sequencing was performed on peripheral blood. This clonotype was sampled from a woman aged 25 to 39 with COVID-19, enrolled during active disease.

The CDR3 here reads CASSLGGGNVEQFF. The DNA reads as follows: TGTGCCAGCAGTTTAGGGGGAGGGAACGTTGAGCAGTTCTTC. The rearranged segments are TRBV7-2 and TRBJ2-1, and the D gene may be TRBD2, 7 bases matching. CDR1 and CDR2 are read off the germline V gene as SGHTA and FQGNSA. Including cysteine and phenylalanine, the CDR3 has 14 amino acids. The CDR3 DNA has 42 bases and is translated from base 1.